This T cell receptor beta chain was sequenced during a study of control samples from healthy donors and cancer patients (dated by TCRdb to the early 2020s). Receptor amplification or capture employed the immunoSEQ multiplex PCR assay. Drawn from immuneACCESS, this table holds only the in-frame rearrangements with V and J called that TCRdb kept. Clones are partly lost; checked studies trace under half to an unresolved V gene and leave the rest unexplained. The sample table contains about 160,000 clones; only one count was recorded for approximately 94% of them. 8.5% of the sample is held by the ten biggest clonotypes. The cysteine opens and the phenylalanine closes a CDR3 of 15 amino acids. The sequence is cut down to CDR3 DNA, 45 bases in frame from base 1. The germline V gene (reference sequence) sets CDR1 to LNHNV and CDR2 to YYDKDF. V is shortened by 0 bases, J by 1 base, and the region joining them spans 8 bases.

Points on this clone: What this receptor recognizes is not known. No base-level quality is on record; no much larger clone is a single base apart.

Sequenced sample: blood. The chain employs TRBV15 and TRBJ2-3; a confident D gene designation cannot be given. The sequence came from a woman between 40 and 50 years old in good health. The DNA sequence is as follows: TGTGCCACCAGCAGAGATCAACCTGGCACAGATACGCAGTATTTT. Translated, it reads CATSRDQPGTDTQYF.